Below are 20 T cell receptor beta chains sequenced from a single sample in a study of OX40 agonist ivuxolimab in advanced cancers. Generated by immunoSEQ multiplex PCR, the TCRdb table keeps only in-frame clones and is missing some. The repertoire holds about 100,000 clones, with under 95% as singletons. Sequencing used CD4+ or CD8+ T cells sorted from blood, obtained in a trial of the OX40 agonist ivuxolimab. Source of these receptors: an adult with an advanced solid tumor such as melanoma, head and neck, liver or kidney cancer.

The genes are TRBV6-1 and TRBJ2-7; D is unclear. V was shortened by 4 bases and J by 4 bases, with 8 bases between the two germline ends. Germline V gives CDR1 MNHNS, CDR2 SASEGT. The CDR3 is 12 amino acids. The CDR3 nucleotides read TGTGCCAGCAGTGCCCGGGCTTACGAGCAGTACTTC. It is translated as CASSARAYEQYF.

The chain's CDR3 is CASSLRLDRYEQYF. The CDR3 DNA follows: TGTGCCAGCAGTTTGCGACTAGACCGCTACGAGCAGTACTTC. The chain employs TRBV28 and TRBJ2-7; D is possibly TRBD2 (6 bases). The V and J ends lost 3 bases and 3 bases respectively, with 12 bases between them. CDR3 size: 14 residues. In germline, CDR1 is MDHEN, CDR2 SYDVKM.

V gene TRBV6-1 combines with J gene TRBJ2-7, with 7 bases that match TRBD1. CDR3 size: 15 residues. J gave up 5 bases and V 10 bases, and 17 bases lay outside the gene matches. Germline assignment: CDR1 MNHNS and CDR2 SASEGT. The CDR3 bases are TGTGCCACAAGACTACAGGGGAATGGAAGGGACGAGCAGTACTTC. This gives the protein CATRLQGNGRDEQYF.

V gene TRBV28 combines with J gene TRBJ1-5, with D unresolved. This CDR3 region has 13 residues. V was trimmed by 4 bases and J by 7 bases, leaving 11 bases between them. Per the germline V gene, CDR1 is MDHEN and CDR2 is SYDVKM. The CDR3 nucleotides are TGTGCCAGCAGTTGGGCCGAAAAGCAGCCCCAGCATTTT. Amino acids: CASSWAEKQPQHF.

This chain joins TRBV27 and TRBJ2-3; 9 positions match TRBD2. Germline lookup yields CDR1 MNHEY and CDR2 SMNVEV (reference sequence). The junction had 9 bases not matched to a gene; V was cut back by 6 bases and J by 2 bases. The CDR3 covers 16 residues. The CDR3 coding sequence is TGTGCCAGCAGCCGAAGCGGGAGGCCACTCACAGATACGCAGTATTTT. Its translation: CASSRSGRPLTDTQYF.

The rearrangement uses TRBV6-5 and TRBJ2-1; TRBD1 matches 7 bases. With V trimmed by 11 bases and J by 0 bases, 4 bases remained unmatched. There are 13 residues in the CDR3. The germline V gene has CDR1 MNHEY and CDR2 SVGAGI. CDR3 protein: CAGTVSSYNEQFF. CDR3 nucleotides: TGTGCCGGGACAGTATCCTCCTACAATGAGCAGTTCTTC.

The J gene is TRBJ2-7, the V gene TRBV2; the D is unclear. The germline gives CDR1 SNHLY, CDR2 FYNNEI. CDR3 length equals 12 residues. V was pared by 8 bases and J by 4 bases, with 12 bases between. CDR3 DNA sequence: TGTGCCAGCTTTGGCAGTGGTTACGAGCAGTACTTC. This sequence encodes CASFGSGYEQYF.

As DNA, the CDR3 is TGTGCCAGCAGTTTTAACAGGGGCCAGCCCCAGCATTTT. Translating it yields CASSFNRGQPQHF. The chain carries TRBV28 and TRBJ1-5; 7 bases line up with TRBD1. Germline V gene sequence: CDR1 MDHEN, CDR2 SYDVKM. V shed 3 bases and J 7 bases; nucleotides not matched to a gene: 3. This CDR3 spans 13 amino acids.

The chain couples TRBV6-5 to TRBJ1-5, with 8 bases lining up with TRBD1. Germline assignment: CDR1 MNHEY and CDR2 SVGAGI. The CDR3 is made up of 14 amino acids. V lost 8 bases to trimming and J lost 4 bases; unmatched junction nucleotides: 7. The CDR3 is CASGLDRGNQPQHF. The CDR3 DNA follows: TGTGCCAGCGGACTTGACAGGGGAAATCAGCCCCAGCATTTT.

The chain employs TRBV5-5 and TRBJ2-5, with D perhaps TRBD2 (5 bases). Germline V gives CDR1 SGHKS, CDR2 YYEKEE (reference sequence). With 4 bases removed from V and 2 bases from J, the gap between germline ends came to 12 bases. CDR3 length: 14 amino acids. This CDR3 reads CASSPPGNQETQYF. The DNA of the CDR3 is TGTGCCAGCAGCCCTCCCGGGAATCAAGAGACCCAGTACTTC.

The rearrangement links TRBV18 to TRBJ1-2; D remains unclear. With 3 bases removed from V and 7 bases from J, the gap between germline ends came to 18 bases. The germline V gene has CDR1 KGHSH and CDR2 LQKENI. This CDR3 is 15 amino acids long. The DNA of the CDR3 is TGTGCCAGCTCACCTTCGGCGGGGATCGGAGCTGGCTACACCTTC. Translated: CASSPSAGIGAGYTF.

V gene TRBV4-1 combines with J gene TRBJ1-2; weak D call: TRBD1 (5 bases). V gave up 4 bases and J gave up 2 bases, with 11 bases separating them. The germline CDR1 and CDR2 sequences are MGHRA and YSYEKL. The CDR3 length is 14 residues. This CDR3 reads CASSRAGGNYGYTF. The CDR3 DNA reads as TGCGCCAGCAGCCGAGCCGGGGGGAACTATGGCTACACCTTC.

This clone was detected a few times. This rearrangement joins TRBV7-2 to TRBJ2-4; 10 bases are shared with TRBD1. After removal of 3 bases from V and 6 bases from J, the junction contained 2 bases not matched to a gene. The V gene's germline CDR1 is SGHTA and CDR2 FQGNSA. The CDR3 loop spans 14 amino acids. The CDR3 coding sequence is TGTGCCAGCAGCTTTAGGACAGGGGGAAACATTCAGTACTTC. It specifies CASSFRTGGNIQYF.

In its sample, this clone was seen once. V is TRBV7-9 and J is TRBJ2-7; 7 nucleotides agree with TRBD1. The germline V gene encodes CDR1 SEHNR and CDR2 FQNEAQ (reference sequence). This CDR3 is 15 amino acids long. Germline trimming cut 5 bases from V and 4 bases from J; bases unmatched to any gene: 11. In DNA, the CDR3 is TGTGCCAGCAGCCCGACAAAGGGGGCGAGGTACGAGCAGTACTTC. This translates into CASSPTKGARYEQYF.

CDR3 amino acids: CASSPLDASNYGYTF. The CDR3 DNA follows: TGTGCCAGCTCACCTTTGGACGCCTCCAACTATGGCTACACCTTC. The chain carries TRBV18 and TRBJ1-2; unclear D gene. The length of the CDR3 is 15 residues. The V gene lost 3 bases and the J gene lost 2 bases, with 13 bases spanning the gap. Germline V gives CDR1 KGHSH, CDR2 LQKENI.

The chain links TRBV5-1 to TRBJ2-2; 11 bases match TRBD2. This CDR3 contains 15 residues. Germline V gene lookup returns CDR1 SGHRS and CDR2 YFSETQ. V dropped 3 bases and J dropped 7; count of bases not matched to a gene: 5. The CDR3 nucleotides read TGCGCCAGCAGCTCGGGACTAGCGGTCGTCGGGGAGCTGTTTTTT. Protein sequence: CASSSGLAVVGELFF.

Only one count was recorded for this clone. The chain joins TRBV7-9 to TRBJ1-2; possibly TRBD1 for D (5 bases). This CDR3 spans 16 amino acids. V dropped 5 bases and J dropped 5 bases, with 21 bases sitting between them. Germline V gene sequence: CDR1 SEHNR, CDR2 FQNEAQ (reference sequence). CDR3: CASSTPAGLGVYGYTF. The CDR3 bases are TGTGCCAGCAGCACACCCGCTGGGTTAGGGGTGTATGGCTACACCTTC.

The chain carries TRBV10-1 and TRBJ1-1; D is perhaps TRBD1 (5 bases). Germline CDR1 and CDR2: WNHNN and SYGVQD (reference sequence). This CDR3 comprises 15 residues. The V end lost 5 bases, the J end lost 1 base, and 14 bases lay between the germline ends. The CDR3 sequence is CASSPGGPGNTEAFF. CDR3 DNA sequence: TGCGCCAGCAGTCCCGGGGGACCGGGGAACACTGAAGCTTTCTTT.

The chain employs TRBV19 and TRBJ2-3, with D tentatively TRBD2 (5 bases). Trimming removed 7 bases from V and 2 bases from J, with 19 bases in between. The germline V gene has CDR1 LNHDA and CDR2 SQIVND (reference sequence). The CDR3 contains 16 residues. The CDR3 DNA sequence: TGTGCCAGTACCCCGGAGGTGGGATATCTCACAGATACGCAGTATTTT. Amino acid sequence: CASTPEVGYLTDTQYF.

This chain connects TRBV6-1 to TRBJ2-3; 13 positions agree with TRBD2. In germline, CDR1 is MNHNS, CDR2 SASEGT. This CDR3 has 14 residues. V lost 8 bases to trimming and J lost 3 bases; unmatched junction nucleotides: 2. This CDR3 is CASSGLAGTDTQYF. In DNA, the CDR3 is TGTGCCAGCTCGGGACTAGCGGGAACAGATACGCAGTATTTT.